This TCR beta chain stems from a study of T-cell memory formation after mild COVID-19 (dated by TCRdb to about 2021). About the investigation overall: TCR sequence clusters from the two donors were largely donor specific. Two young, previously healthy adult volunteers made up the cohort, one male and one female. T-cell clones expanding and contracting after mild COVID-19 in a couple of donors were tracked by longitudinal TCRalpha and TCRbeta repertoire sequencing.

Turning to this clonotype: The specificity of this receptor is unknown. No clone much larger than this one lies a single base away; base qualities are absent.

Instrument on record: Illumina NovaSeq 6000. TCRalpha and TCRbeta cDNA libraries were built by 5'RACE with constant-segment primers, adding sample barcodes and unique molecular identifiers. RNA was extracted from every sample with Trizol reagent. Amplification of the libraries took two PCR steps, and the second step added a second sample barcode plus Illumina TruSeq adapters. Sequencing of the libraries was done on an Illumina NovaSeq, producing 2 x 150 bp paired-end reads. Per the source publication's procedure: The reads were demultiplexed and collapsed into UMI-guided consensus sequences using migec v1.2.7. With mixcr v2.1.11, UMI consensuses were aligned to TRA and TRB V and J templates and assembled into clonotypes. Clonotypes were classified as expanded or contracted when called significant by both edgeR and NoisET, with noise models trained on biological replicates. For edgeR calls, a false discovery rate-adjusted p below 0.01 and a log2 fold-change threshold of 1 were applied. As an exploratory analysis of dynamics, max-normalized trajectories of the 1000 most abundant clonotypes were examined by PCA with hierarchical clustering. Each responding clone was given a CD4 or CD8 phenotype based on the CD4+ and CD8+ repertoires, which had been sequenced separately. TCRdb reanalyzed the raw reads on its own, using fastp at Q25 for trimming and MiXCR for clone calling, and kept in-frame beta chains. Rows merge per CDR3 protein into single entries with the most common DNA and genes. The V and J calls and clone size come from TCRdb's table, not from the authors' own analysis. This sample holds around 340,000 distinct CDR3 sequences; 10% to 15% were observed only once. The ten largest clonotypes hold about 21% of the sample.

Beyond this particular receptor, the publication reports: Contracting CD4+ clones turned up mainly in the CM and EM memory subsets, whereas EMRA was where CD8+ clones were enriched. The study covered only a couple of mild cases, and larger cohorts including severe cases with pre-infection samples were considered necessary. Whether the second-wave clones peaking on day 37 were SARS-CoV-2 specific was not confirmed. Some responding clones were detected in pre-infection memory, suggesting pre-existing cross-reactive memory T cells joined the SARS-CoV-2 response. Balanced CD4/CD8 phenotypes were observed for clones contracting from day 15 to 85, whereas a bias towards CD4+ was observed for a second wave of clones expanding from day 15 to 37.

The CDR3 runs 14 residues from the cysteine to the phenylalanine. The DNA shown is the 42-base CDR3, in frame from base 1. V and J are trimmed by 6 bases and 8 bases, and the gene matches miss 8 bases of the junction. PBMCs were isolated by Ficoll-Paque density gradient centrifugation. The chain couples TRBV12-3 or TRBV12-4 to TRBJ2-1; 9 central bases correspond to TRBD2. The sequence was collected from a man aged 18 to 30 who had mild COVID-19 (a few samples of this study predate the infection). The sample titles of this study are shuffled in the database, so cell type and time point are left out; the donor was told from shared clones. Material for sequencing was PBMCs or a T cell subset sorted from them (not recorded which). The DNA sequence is TGTGCCAGCAGGCCTAGCGGGGCTGGCGATGAGCAGTTCTTC. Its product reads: CASRPSGAGDEQFF.